This entry describes one T cell receptor beta chain. Its antigen is as yet unknown. Primed by a sample-barcoded 5' primer and a J-beta primer mix, a second PCR proceeded for 7 to 11 cycles. TCRdb passed the 5' RACE reads through MiXCR, listing each CDR3 protein once. The sample consists of 720,000 or so distinct CDR3 sequences, about 43% of them appearing once. These data originate in a study of blood T cells in healthy people across ages. For the study at large: Capture via template switching afforded approximately one barcoded beta molecule per two T cells.

General study results and limits: In the absence of known donor CMV status, changes in expanded clonotypes were possibly confounded.

This CDR3 contains 16 residues. Trimming at V came to 1 base and at J to 2 bases, leaving 4 bases not matched to a gene. In germline, CDR1 is MGHRA, CDR2 YSYEKL. The clonotype originates from an elderly man in good health. The material sequenced was blood. The J gene is TRBJ2-1, the V gene TRBV4-1; TRBD2 matches 8 bases. CDR3 in amino acids: CASSQGREETYNEQFF. CDR3 bases: TGCGCCAGCAGCCAAGGGCGGGAGGAGACCTACAATGAGCAGTTCTTC.